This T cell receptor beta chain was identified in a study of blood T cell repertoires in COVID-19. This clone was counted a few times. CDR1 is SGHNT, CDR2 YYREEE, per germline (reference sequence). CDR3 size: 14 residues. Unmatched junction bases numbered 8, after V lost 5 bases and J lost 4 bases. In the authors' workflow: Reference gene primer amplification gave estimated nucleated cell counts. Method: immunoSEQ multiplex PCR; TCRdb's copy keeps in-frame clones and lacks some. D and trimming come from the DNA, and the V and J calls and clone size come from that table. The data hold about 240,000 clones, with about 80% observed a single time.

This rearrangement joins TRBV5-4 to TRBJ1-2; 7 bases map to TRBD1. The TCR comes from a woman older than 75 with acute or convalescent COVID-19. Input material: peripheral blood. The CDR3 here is CASSPGTAGYGYTF. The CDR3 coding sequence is TGTGCCAGCAGTCCAGGGACAGCTGGCTATGGCTACACCTTC.